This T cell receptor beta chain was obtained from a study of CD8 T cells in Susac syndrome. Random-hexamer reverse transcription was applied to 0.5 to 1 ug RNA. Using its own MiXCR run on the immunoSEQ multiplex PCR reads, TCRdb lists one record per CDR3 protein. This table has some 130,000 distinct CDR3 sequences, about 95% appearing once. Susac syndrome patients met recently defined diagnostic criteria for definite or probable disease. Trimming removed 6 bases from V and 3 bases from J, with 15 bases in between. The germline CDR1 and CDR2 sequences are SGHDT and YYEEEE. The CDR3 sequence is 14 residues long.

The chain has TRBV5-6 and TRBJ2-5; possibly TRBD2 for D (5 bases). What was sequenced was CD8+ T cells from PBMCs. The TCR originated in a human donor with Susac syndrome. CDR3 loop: CASIHMAGKETQYF. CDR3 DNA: TGTGCCAGCATCCACATGGCCGGGAAAGAGACCCAGTACTTC.